This is a list of T cell receptor beta chains from one sample in a study of T cell responses to AZD1222 COVID-19 vaccine. Some clones are missing from TCRdb's copy, which holds only in-frame ones; the method was immunoSEQ multiplex PCR. The sample lists more than 110,000 clones, roughly nine tenths occurring once. The sequencing used peripheral blood, collected on day 0 of AZD1222 vaccination. These receptors all stem from an adult in good health. Each CDR3 is given with its conserved first and last residue. The D gene is left open where the match is weak. Some rows mark clone size as missing; the rest say once, few, many or name a class of expanded clone.

J gene,D gene,V gene,clone size,CDR3 protein,CDR3 DNA
TRBJ2-1,.,TRBV6-5,.,CASRVSTVSYNEQFF,TGTGCCAGCAGAGTTTCGACAGTCTCCTACAATGAGCAGTTCTTC
TRBJ2-2,.,TRBV27,.,CASSLNGVNTGELFF,TGTGCCAGCAGTTTGAACGGGGTGAACACCGGGGAGCTGTTTTTT
TRBJ2-1,TRBD2,TRBV7-9,once,CASSPGTSGRVEQFF,TGTGCCAGCAGCCCAGGGACTAGCGGGAGGGTTGAGCAGTTCTTC
TRBJ2-7,TRBD2,TRBV5-1,.,CASSLDLAGGEQYF,TGCGCCAGCAGCTTGGATCTAGCGGGAGGTGAGCAGTACTTC
TRBJ1-1,.,TRBV6-5,.,CASRREGENTEAFF,TGTGCCAGCAGGAGGGAGGGGGAGAACACTGAAGCTTTCTTT
TRBJ2-3,.,TRBV5-1,.,CASSLVRDTQYF,TGCGCCAGCAGCTTGGTAAGGGATACGCAGTATTTT
TRBJ2-1,.,TRBV2,.,CATAVMDDEQFF,TGTGCCACAGCAGTGATGGATGATGAGCAGTTCTTC
TRBJ1-2,TRBD1,TRBV2,.,CASRAQGAGGYTF,TGTGCCAGCAGGGCCCAGGGGGCTGGGGGCTACACCTTC
TRBJ1-5,.,TRBV6-2/TRBV6-3,once,CASSAWGDQPQHF,TGTGCCAGCAGTGCTTGGGGTGATCAGCCCCAGCATTTT
TRBJ2-1,.,TRBV7-9,.,CASSTRSGDYSYNEQFF,TGTGCCAGCAGCACCCGCTCCGGGGATTACTCCTACAATGAGCAGTTCTTC
TRBJ2-7,TRBD2,TRBV3-1/TRBV3-2,.,CASRPGLAGGQAYEQYF,TGTGCCAGCAGACCCGGACTAGCGGGAGGTCAGGCCTACGAGCAGTACTTC
TRBJ1-5,.,TRBV19,.,CASSIDREGLDQPQHF,TGTGCCAGTAGTATAGATCGTGAGGGCTTGGATCAGCCCCAGCATTTT
TRBJ2-3,.,TRBV27,.,CASKGRGGTDTQYF,TGTGCCAGCAAAGGCAGGGGAGGGACAGATACGCAGTATTTT
TRBJ1-6,TRBD1,TRBV5-1,.,CASRETGGSEDSPLHF,TGCGCCAGCAGAGAAACAGGGGGCAGCGAGGATTCACCCCTCCACTTT
TRBJ1-2,.,TRBV30,few,CAWSVDPRRGVFF,TGTGCCTGGAGTGTTGATCCGCGGAGGGGTGTGTTCTTC
TRBJ2-3,.,TRBV5-6,once,CASSLTGTDTQYF,TGTGCCAGCAGCCTGACAGGCACAGATACGCAGTATTTT
TRBJ2-5,.,TRBV30,.,CACNRLGVETQYF,TGTGCCTGTAACCGACTCGGTGTTGAAACCCAGTACTTC
TRBJ2-7,TRBD1,TRBV28,once,CASRETGGKNEQYF,TGTGCCAGCAGGGAGACAGGGGGCAAGAACGAGCAGTACTTC
TRBJ1-1,TRBD1,TRBV5-1,.,CASSVRPGQGTEAFF,TGCGCCAGCAGCGTCCGACCGGGACAGGGTACTGAAGCTTTCTTT
TRBJ2-3,.,TRBV4-2,.,CASSQGAGTPGTDTQYF,TGTGCCAGCAGCCAAGGGGCGGGAACCCCTGGGACAGATACGCAGTATTTT
TRBJ1-5,.,TRBV19,.,CASSRGYNQPQHF,TGTGCCAGCAGCCGGGGCTACAATCAGCCCCAGCATTTT
TRBJ1-1,.,TRBV27,.,CASSNSLNTEAFF,TGTGCCAGCTCAAACAGCCTGAACACTGAAGCTTTCTTT
TRBJ1-2,.,TRBV14,.,CASSQEGRDGYGYTF,TGTGCCAGCAGCCAAGAGGGCAGGGATGGCTATGGCTACACCTTC
TRBJ1-3,.,TRBV9,.,CASSLGLNSGNTIYF,TGTGCCAGCAGCCTAGGACTCAACTCTGGAAACACCATATATTTT
TRBJ1-6,.,TRBV12-2,once,CASRPPRGYNSPLHF,TGTGCAAGTCGGCCCCCCCGGGGGTATAATTCACCCCTCCACTTT
TRBJ1-5,TRBD1,TRBV27,.,CASSWTGSNQPQHF,TGTGCCAGCAGTTGGACAGGTAGCAATCAGCCCCAGCATTTT
TRBJ1-2,.,TRBV12-5,.,CASGPGDATNYGYTF,TGTGCTAGTGGTCCCGGGGACGCCACTAACTATGGCTACACCTTC
TRBJ1-2,.,TRBV30,.,CAWRGEGMAGYTF,TGTGCCTGGAGGGGGGAGGGGATGGCTGGCTACACCTTC
TRBJ2-7,TRBD2,TRBV27,.,CASSSPPGPGGYEQYF,TGTGCCAGCAGTTCCCCCCCGGGCCCGGGAGGCTACGAGCAGTACTTC
TRBJ2-7,TRBD2,TRBV3-1/TRBV3-2,.,CASTRRGGAYEQYF,TGTGCCAGCACCCGCCGGGGGGGCGCCTACGAGCAGTACTTC
TRBJ2-5,TRBD2,TRBV6-1,.,CASSEGGTGGGETQYF,TGTGCCAGCAGTGAGGGGGGGACTGGAGGAGGGGAGACCCAGTACTTC
TRBJ1-2,.,TRBV3-1/TRBV3-2,.,CASSLLRRGTNYGYTF,TGTGCCAGCAGCCTCCTCCGGCGGGGAACTAACTATGGCTACACCTTC
TRBJ1-2,.,TRBV14,.,CASSPRGGFNMLFYGYTF,TGTGCCAGCAGCCCCCGCGGGGGTTTTAATATGTTGTTTTATGGCTACACCTTC
TRBJ1-1,.,TRBV7-8,.,CASSPSTGVNTEAFF,TGTGCCAGCAGCCCGTCGACAGGAGTGAACACTGAAGCTTTCTTT
TRBJ1-2,.,TRBV21-1,.,CASSTPTGGAGYTF,TGTGCCAGCAGCACCCCGACAGGGGGCGCAGGCTACACCTTC
TRBJ1-2,.,TRBV5-4,once,CASSPPRPRGYGYTF,TGTGCCAGCAGCCCTCCCAGGCCACGCGGCTATGGCTACACCTTC
TRBJ2-1,.,TRBV29-1,.,CSVWTTWNEQFF,TGCAGCGTTTGGACAACGTGGAATGAGCAGTTCTTC
TRBJ2-7,.,TRBV7-8,.,CASSIGTASSYEQYF,TGTGCCAGCAGCATCGGGACCGCTAGCTCCTACGAGCAGTACTTC
TRBJ2-1,TRBD2,TRBV7-3,.,CASSPINRERGEQFF,TGTGCCAGCAGCCCGATCAATAGAGAGCGGGGTGAGCAGTTCTTC
TRBJ2-7,.,TRBV27,few,CASSNRASYEQYF,TGTGCCAGCAGTAACCGGGCCTCCTACGAGCAGTACTTC
TRBJ2-3,TRBD2,TRBV5-6,.,CASSLSSRAGVSDTQYF,TGTGCCAGCAGCCTCTCGTCTCGAGCGGGAGTTTCAGATACGCAGTATTTT